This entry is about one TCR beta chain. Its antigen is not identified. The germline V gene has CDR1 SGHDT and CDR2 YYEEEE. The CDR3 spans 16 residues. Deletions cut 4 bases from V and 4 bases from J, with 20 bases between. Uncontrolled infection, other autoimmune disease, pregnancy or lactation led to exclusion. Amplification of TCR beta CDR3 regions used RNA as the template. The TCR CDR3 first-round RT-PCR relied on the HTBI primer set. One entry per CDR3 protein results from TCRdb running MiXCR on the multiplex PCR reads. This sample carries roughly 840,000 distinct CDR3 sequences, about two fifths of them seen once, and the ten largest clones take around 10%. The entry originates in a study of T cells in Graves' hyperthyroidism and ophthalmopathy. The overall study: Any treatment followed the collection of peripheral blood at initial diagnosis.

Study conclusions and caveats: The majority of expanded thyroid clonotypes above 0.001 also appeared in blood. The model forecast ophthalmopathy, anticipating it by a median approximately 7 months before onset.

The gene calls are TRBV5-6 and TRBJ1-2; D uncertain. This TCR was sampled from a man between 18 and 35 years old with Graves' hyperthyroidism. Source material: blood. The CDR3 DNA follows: TGTGCCAGCAGCCCAACACCGACGGAAGATTTCTATGGCTACACCTTC. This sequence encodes CASSPTPTEDFYGYTF.